This is a list of T cell receptor beta chains from one sample in a study of tumor-infiltrating lymphocytes in oesophageal squamous cell carcinoma. Via MiXCR, TCRdb re-called the PCR reads, giving one row per CDR3 protein. This sample has under 15,000 distinct CDR3 sequences, with roughly half found just once. Source material: blood. Every receptor here comes from a female donor with esophageal squamous cell carcinoma. The CDR3 runs from the conserved cysteine through the conserved F or W. The D gene is left open where the match is weak. Size is omitted from some rows. Given values are once, few, many or a class for expanded clones.

J gene	CDR3 length	clone size	V gene	D gene	CDR3 protein	CDR3 DNA
TRBJ1-4	15	once	TRBV6-6	-	CASRAGDLPNEKLFF	TGTGCCAGCCGCGCAGGGGATCTTCCTAATGAAAAACTGTTTTTT
TRBJ2-5	15	-	TRBV27	-	CASSRSRGKQETQYF	TGTGCCAGCAGTCGTTCTAGGGGGAAACAAGAGACCCAGTACTTC
TRBJ2-1	15	large	TRBV7-7	TRBD2	CASSLGSGFGNEQFF	TGTGCTAGCAGCTTAGGTAGCGGGTTTGGTAATGAGCAGTTCTTC
TRBJ2-1	12	-	TRBV28	-	CASSLNYNEQFF	TGTGCCAGCAGTCTAAACTACAATGAGCAGTTCTTC
TRBJ2-3	19	-	TRBV12-3/TRBV12-4	TRBD2	CASSFTLGEAGVLTDTQYF	TGTGCCAGCAGTTTTACCCTCGGGGAGGCGGGAGTACTAACAGATACGCAGTATTTT
TRBJ2-3	14	medium-sized	TRBV10-3	TRBD2	CAIREAGGADTQYF	TGTGCCATCAGGGAAGCGGGAGGTGCAGATACGCAGTATTTT
TRBJ2-1	12	once	TRBV12-5	-	CASGLGGNEQFF	TGTGCTAGTGGTTTGGGGGGTAATGAGCAGTTCTTC
TRBJ2-1	13	-	TRBV10-3	-	CAISVVGSNEQFF	TGTGCCATCAGTGTTGTGGGTAGTAATGAGCAGTTCTTC
TRBJ1-2	14	medium-sized	TRBV6-1	TRBD1	CASRRGQGIYGYTF	TGTGCCAGCAGGCGGGGACAGGGCATCTATGGCTACACCTTC
TRBJ2-1	15	large	TRBV6-1	TRBD2	CASSEISGGAKEQFF	TGTGCCAGCAGTGAAATTAGCGGGGGGGCAAAGGAGCAGTTCTTC
TRBJ2-5	14	-	TRBV12-3/TRBV12-4	-	CASRAGFGRETQYF	TGTGCCAGCAGGGCGGGATTCGGGCGGGAGACCCAGTACTTC
TRBJ2-1	15	-	TRBV12-3/TRBV12-4	-	CASTRGRGYYNEQFF	TGTGCCAGCACCAGAGGGAGGGGGTACTACAATGAGCAGTTCTTC
TRBJ2-1	15	-	TRBV7-2	-	CASSLASVGYNEQFF	TGTGCCAGCAGCTTAGCTAGTGTTGGGTACAATGAGCAGTTCTTC
TRBJ2-2	15	medium-sized	TRBV28	-	CASRPTDMNTGELFF	TGTGCCAGCCGACCGACAGACATGAACACCGGGGAGCTGTTTTTT
TRBJ2-3	15	-	TRBV7-8	TRBD2	CASMWGTSGGDTQYF	TGTGCCAGCATGTGGGGGACTAGCGGGGGGGATACGCAGTATTTT
TRBJ2-3	18	-	TRBV6-5	TRBD2	CASSYHLLGGGGTDTQYF	TGTGCCAGCAGTTACCACCTCCTCGGCGGGGGGGGCACAGATACGCAGTATTTT
TRBJ1-2	13	-	TRBV28	-	CASTGQTNYGYTF	TGTGCCAGCACCGGACAGACTAACTATGGCTACACCTTC
TRBJ2-5	13	-	TRBV7-9	-	CASSLTEAKTQYF	TGTGCCAGCAGCTTAACAGAAGCGAAGACCCAGTACTTC
TRBJ2-5	16	once	TRBV7-9	-	CASSPLADTGLVTQYF	TGTGCCAGCAGCCCTCTAGCCGATACAGGGTTGGTGACCCAGTACTTC
TRBJ2-7	14	medium-sized	TRBV7-9	-	CASSFMDRTYEQYF	TGTGCCAGCAGCTTTATGGACAGAACCTACGAGCAGTACTTC
TRBJ2-1	16	-	TRBV7-3	TRBD2	CASSRKAGGPRDEQFF	TGTGCCAGCAGCCGCAAGGCGGGGGGGCCAAGGGATGAGCAGTTCTTC
TRBJ2-2	14	many	TRBV2	TRBD2	CASSGGRATGELFF	TGTGCCAGCAGTGGCGGGAGGGCCACCGGGGAGCTGTTTTTT
TRBJ2-7	16	-	TRBV28	-	CASTSSGTPNSYEQYF	TGTGCCAGCACGTCCTCCGGGACTCCTAACTCCTACGAGCAGTACTTC
TRBJ2-4	14	few	TRBV4-1	-	CASSPTEAKNIQYF	TGCGCCAGCAGCCCGACAGAAGCCAAAAACATTCAGTACTTC
TRBJ1-3	15	many	TRBV12-3/TRBV12-4	-	CASSLQGLPGNTIYF	TGTGCCAGCAGTCTACAGGGTTTACCTGGAAACACCATATATTTT
TRBJ2-3	16	-	TRBV7-8	TRBD1	CASAYLDREPSDTQYF	TGTGCCAGCGCCTACCTAGACAGGGAACCTTCCGATACGCAGTATTTT
TRBJ1-2	17	few	TRBV3-1	TRBD1	CASSRHQTGGEGYGYTF	TGTGCCAGCAGCCGCCACCAGACAGGGGGCGAGGGCTATGGCTACACCTTC
TRBJ2-7	13	many	TRBV7-8	TRBD2	CASSLWGGGGQYF	TGTGCCAGCAGCCTGTGGGGAGGCGGGGGGCAGTACTTC
TRBJ2-5	15	few	TRBV5-1	TRBD1	CASEPGQGSQETQYF	TGCGCCAGCGAGCCGGGACAGGGATCCCAAGAGACCCAGTACTTC
TRBJ2-3	18	-	TRBV7-3	TRBD2	CASSSTSTSGGVIDTQYF	TGTGCCAGCAGCTCAACGTCGACTAGCGGGGGGGTTATAGATACGCAGTATTTT
TRBJ2-1	15	-	TRBV6-6	-	CASTSLAGSYNEQFF	TGTGCCAGCACTTCCCTCGCAGGCTCCTACAATGAGCAGTTCTTC
TRBJ2-7	13	-	TRBV27	TRBD1	CARTLGQAYEQYF	TGTGCCAGAACCCTTGGACAGGCCTACGAGCAGTACTTC
TRBJ1-2	14	-	TRBV18	-	CASSNKEGQRGYTF	TGTGCCAGCTCGAACAAGGAAGGACAGAGGGGATACACCTTC
TRBJ1-1	13	-	TRBV30	-	CAWSVNRGPEAFF	TGTGCCTGGAGTGTAAATCGGGGGCCCGAAGCTTTCTTT
TRBJ2-7	13	-	TRBV18	-	CASSPRGNYEQYF	TGTGCCAGCTCACCACGGGGAAACTACGAGCAGTACTTC
TRBJ1-1	14	few	TRBV5-5	TRBD1	CASSFDRGLAGAFF	TGTGCCAGCAGCTTCGACAGGGGGCTTGCTGGAGCTTTCTTT
TRBJ2-7	14	-	TRBV7-2	-	CASSLARGSYEQYF	TGTGCCAGCAGCTTAGCTAGGGGGAGCTACGAGCAGTACTTC
TRBJ1-4	14	-	TRBV7-2	-	CASSARDLNEKLFF	TGTGCCAGCAGCGCCCGGGATCTGAATGAAAAACTGTTTTTT
TRBJ2-5	13	-	TRBV7-8	TRBD2	CASTKSGGGTQYF	TGTGCCAGCACCAAAAGCGGGGGCGGGACCCAGTACTTC
TRBJ2-7	14	-	TRBV7-2	TRBD1	CASSLEQGPYEQYF	TGTGCCAGCAGCTTAGAACAGGGGCCCTACGAGCAGTACTTC
TRBJ2-2	15	few	TRBV7-9	TRBD1	CASRYGQGYTGELFF	TGTGCCAGCAGATACGGACAGGGGTACACCGGGGAGCTGTTTTTT
TRBJ1-1	17	few	TRBV28	TRBD1	CASSSTRTGGMNTEAFF	TGTGCCAGCAGTTCTACCCGGACAGGGGGAATGAACACTGAAGCTTTCTTT
TRBJ1-2	13	-	TRBV11-1	-	CASSLQGMGGYTF	TGTGCCAGCAGCTTACAGGGTATGGGCGGCTACACCTTC
TRBJ2-1	16	-	TRBV10-3	-	CASRSLTGEGRNEQFF	TGTGCCAGCCGCTCACTGACGGGAGAAGGCCGCAATGAGCAGTTCTTC
TRBJ2-5	16	-	TRBV24-1	TRBD1	CATSPTWDRGQETQYF	TGTGCCACCAGTCCCACTTGGGACAGGGGGCAGGAGACCCAGTACTTC
TRBJ2-1	15	medium-sized	TRBV12-5	TRBD1	CASGLQNRGRVRQFF	TGTGCTAGTGGTTTGCAGAACAGGGGGCGTGTTAGGCAGTTCTTC
TRBJ2-4	13	-	TRBV7-2	-	CASSRRDLPIQYF	TGTGCCAGCAGCCGCCGGGACTTACCCATTCAGTACTTC
TRBJ2-7	16	few	TRBV7-2	-	CASSLGGGGYDYEQYF	TGTGCCAGCAGCTTAGGGGGGGGCGGATACGACTACGAGCAGTACTTC
TRBJ2-1	15	-	TRBV6-1	-	CASSVDTSSYNEQFF	TGTGCCAGCAGTGTGGACACGAGCTCCTACAATGAGCAGTTCTTC
TRBJ2-3	13	-	TRBV5-3	-	CASSLEVRVTQYF	TGTGCCAGCAGCTTGGAAGTTCGCGTTACGCAGTATTTT
TRBJ1-1	15	medium-sized	TRBV12-3/TRBV12-4	TRBD1	CASSRPGQGNTEAFF	TGTGCCAGCAGTCGTCCGGGACAGGGGAACACTGAAGCTTTCTTT